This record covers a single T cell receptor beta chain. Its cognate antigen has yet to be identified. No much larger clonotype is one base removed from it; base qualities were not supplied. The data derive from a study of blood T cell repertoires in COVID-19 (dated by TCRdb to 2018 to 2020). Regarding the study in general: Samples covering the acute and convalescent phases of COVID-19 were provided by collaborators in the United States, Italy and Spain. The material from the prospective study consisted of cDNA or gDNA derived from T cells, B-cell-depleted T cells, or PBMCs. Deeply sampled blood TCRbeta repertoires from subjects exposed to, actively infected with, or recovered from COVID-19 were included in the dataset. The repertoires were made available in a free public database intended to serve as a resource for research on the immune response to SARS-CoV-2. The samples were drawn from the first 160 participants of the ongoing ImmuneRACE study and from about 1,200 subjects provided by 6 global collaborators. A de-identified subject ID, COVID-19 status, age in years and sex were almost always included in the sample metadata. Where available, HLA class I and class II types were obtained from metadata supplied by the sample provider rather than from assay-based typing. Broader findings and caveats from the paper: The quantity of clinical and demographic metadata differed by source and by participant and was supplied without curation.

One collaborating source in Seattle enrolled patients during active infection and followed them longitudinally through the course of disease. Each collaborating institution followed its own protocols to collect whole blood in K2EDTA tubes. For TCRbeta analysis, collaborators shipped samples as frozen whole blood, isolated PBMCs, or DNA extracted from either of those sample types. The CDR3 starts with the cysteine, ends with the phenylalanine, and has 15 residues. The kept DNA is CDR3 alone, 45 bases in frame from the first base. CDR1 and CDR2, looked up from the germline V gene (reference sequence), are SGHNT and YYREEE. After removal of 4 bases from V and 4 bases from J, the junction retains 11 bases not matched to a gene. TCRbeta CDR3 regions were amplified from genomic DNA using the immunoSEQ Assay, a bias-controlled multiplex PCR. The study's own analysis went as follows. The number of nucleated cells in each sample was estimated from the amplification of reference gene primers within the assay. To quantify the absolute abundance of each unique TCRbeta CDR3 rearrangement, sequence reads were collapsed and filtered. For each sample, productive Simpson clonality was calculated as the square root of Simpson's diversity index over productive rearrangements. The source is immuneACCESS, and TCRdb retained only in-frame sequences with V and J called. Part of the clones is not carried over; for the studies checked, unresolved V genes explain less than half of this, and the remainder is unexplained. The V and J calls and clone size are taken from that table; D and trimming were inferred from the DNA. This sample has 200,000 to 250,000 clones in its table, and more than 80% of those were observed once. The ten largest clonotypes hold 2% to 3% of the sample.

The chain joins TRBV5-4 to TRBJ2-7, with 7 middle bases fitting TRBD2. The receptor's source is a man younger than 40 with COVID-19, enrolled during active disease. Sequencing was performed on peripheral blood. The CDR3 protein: CASSGTGTTPYEQYF. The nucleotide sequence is TGTGCCAGCAGCGGCACCGGGACTACCCCGTACGAGCAGTACTTC.